Following are 28 T cell receptor beta chains from one sample sequenced in a study of T cell repertoires in cytomegalovirus infection. No cognate antigen is known for these TCRs. TCRdb processed the reads anew with MiXCR; each CDR3 protein has one entry. The profile covers 80,000 or so distinct CDR3 sequences, with roughly a quarter appearing a single time and roughly 45% taken by the ten largest. The starting material was CD8+ T cells from cultured PBMCs, obtained from culture after CMV antigen stimulation. These receptors were taken from a human donor in good health (CMV status not recorded). Some clones in this sample may be carry-over from other donors' samples.

Of note for this clonotype: Given a much more abundant clone one base away, this may be a read error. J is TRBJ2-1 and V is TRBV6-5; 9 positions match TRBD2. CDR1 is MNHEY, CDR2 SVGAGI, per germline. This CDR3 region has 15 residues. J lost 4 bases, V lost 7 bases, and 8 bases had no gene match. The CDR3 coding sequence is TGTGCCAGCAATGCGGGACTAGCAGAGTACAATGAGCAGTTCTTC. It yields the protein CASNAGLAEYNEQFF.

This clonotype was counted ten times or more. The chain is built from TRBV12-5 and TRBJ2-1; D is perhaps TRBD1 (5 bases). The CDR3 has 13 amino acids. Germline V gene lookup returns CDR1 LGHNT and CDR2 FRNRAP. V lost 7 bases to trimming and J lost 4 bases, with 11 bases between them. CDR3 loop: CASAWGGYNEQFF. The CDR3 DNA is TGTGCTAGTGCATGGGGCGGATACAATGAGCAGTTCTTC.

This clonotype was detected only once. This may arise from a read error, as a much more abundant clone is one base away. The V call is TRBV7-2, the J call TRBJ2-1, with 10 bases matching TRBD2. Looked up from germline, CDR1 is SGHTA and CDR2 is FQGNSA. V trimming: 5 bases; J trimming: 16 bases; junction bases outside the gene matches: 17. The CDR3 is 15 amino acids. The CDR3: CASSPGLAVVERKFF. The CDR3, as DNA: TGTGCCAGCAGCCCAGGACTAGCGGTCGTCGAGAGGAAATTCTTC. The full variable domain, its missing parts supplied by reference TRBV7-2 and TRBJ2-1, is GAGVSQSPSNKVTEKGKDVELRCDPISGHTALYWYRQSLGQGLEFLIYFQGNSAPDKSGLPSDRFSAERTGGSVSTLTIQRTQQEDSAVYLCASSPGLAVVERKFFGPGTRLTVL.

This clonotype was detected only a few times. The chain recombines TRBV4-3 with TRBJ1-1; tentative D call: TRBD1 (5 bases). CDR1 and CDR2 from the germline V gene are LGHNA and YSLEER. The V and J ends lost 0 bases and 3 bases respectively, with 14 bases between them. This CDR3 comprises 16 residues. In DNA form, the CDR3 reads TGCGCCAGCAGCCAAGATGGAGGGGATATAGACACTGAAGCTTTCTTT. This sequence encodes CASSQDGGDIDTEAFF.

About this clonotype: At one boundary the junction diverges from the germline segment, which might be a read error. The chain recombines TRBV7-4 with TRBJ2-3; 10 bases are a match to TRBD2. The CDR3 spans 16 residues. Germline V gene data show CDR1 as SGHVT and CDR2 as SQSDAQ. In nucleotides, the CDR3 is TGTGCCAACAGCTTAGAAGCGGGGGGGGACACAGATACGCAGTATTTT. Translating it yields CANSLEAGGDTDTQYF.

This clonotype was counted between two and nine times. The chain recombines TRBV6-5 with TRBJ2-2; TRBD1 is a possible D gene (5 bases). Germline V gene sequence: CDR1 MNHEY, CDR2 SVGAGI. Trimming took off 2 bases at V and 2 bases at J, with 6 bases between the two ends. The CDR3 spans 14 residues. In DNA form, the CDR3 reads TGTGCCAGCAGTTACAGGGGCAACACCGGGGAGCTGTTTTTT. Protein sequence: CASSYRGNTGELFF.

This clonotype was observed a handful of times. The chain recombines TRBV7-8 with TRBJ2-2, with 7 bases aligning to TRBD1. With 4 bases clipped from V and 1 base from J, the junction kept 6 bases outside the gene matches. This CDR3 has 16 residues. Germline V CDR1 and CDR2: SGHVS, FQNEAQ. CDR3: CASSWPRTGNTGELFF. CDR3 DNA sequence: TGTGCCAGCAGCTGGCCAAGGACAGGGAACACCGGGGAGCTGTTTTTT.

The chain links TRBV5-5 to TRBJ1-1; D not certain. Germline V gene sequence: CDR1 SGHKS, CDR2 YYEKEE (reference sequence). The CDR3 runs 14 residues. The germline V and J ends were trimmed by 0 bases and 4 bases, with 10 bases remaining between them. The DNA for the CDR3 is TGTGCCAGCAGCTTGGACGACGAGACCACTGAAGCTTTCTTT. It translates to CASSLDDETTEAFF. The full variable domain, rest sourced from reference TRBV5-5 and TRBJ1-1, is DAGVTQSPTHLIKTRGQQVTLRCSPISGHKSVSWYQQVLGQGPQFIFQYYEKEERGRGNFPDRFSARQFPNYSSELNVNALLLGDSALYLCASSLDDETTEAFFGQGTRLTVV.

This clonotype came up a few times. The gene calls are TRBV19 and TRBJ2-6; the D is unclear. Per germline, CDR1 LNHDA and CDR2 SQIVND (reference sequence). The CDR3 is 13 residues long. V lost 3 bases to trimming and J lost 3 bases, with 3 bases between them. CDR3 region: CASSIGGANVLTF. CDR3 nucleotides: TGTGCCAGTAGTATCGGTGGGGCCAACGTCCTGACTTTC.

V gene TRBV12-3 or TRBV12-4 combines with J gene TRBJ2-1; D is undetermined. Trimming removed 3 bases from V and 8 bases from J, with 5 bases in between. The CDR3 extends over 11 amino acids. CDR3 nucleotide sequence: TGTGCCAGCAGTTTCCTGGATGAGCAGTTCTTC. Its protein product is CASSFLDEQFF.

The chain recombines TRBV20-1 with TRBJ2-7; TRBD2 agrees at 9 bases. The CDR3 consists of 19 residues. V trimming: 1 base; J trimming: 6 bases; junction bases outside the gene matches: 22. Per germline, CDR1 DFQATT and CDR2 SNEGSKA (reference sequence). CDR3 amino acids: CSARGGSPTRILAGAEQYF. CDR3 DNA: TGCAGTGCTAGAGGGGGCTCTCCCACCCGAATATTAGCGGGGGCCGAGCAGTACTTC.

Comment on this clonotype: A much bigger clone sits one base away, suggesting this may be a read error. This chain joins TRBV11-2 and TRBJ2-1; the match to TRBD2 covers 10 bases. Germline assignment: CDR1 SGHAT and CDR2 FQNNGV. This CDR3 has 16 residues. The V and J ends lost 8 bases and 9 bases, in that order; junction bases with no gene match: 16. Here the CDR3 DNA reads TGTGCCAGCTGCTCAATAGCGGGAGGAGGTGGGGTTGAGCAGTTCTTC. Translating it yields CASCSIAGGGGVEQFF. The full variable domain, in which reference TRBV11-2 and TRBJ2-1 provide the parts outside the CDR3, is EAGVAQSPRYKIIEKRQSVAFWCNPISGHATLYWYQQILGQGPKLLIQFQNNGVVDDSQLPKDRFSAERLKGVDSTLKIQPAKLEDSAVYLCASCSIAGGGGVEQFFGPGTRLTVL.

The rearrangement uses TRBV15 and TRBJ2-5, with 8 bases matching TRBD1. The CDR3 spans 14 residues. CDR1 is LNHNV, CDR2 YYDKDF, per germline (reference sequence). V lost 5 bases to trimming and J lost 2 bases; unmatched junction nucleotides: 4. The CDR3 DNA sequence: TGTGCCACCAGCGGGAACAGGGGGCAAGAGACCCAGTACTTC. It yields the protein CATSGNRGQETQYF.

V gene TRBV6-1 combines with J gene TRBJ2-1; a weak D match, TRBD1 (6 bases). The CDR3 runs to 15 residues. Germline values: CDR1 MNHNS, CDR2 SASEGT. Trimming pared 7 bases from V and 4 bases from J, leaving 17 bases between. The CDR3 DNA follows: TGTGCCAGCACCGGGACAAGGGGCGGGTACAATGAGCAGTTCTTC. It specifies CASTGTRGGYNEQFF.

This clonotype occurred many times. The rearrangement joins TRBV11-1 to TRBJ1-1; D is perhaps TRBD1 (5 bases). V was trimmed by 10 bases and J by 4 bases, leaving 16 bases between them. Germline V gene lookup returns CDR1 SGHAT and CDR2 FQDESV (reference sequence). The CDR3 is made up of 13 amino acids. The CDR3 DNA is TGTGCCATACTGGGGCTTTCCGGCACTGAAGCTTTCTTT. Translating gives CAILGLSGTEAFF.

This chain joins TRBV14 and TRBJ1-2; tentative D call: TRBD1 (6 bases). In germline, CDR1 is SGHDN, CDR2 FVKESK. This CDR3 is 13 amino acids long. Deletions cut 2 bases from V and 7 bases from J, with 11 bases between. CDR3 in DNA: TGTGCCAGCAGCCAAAACAGGGTAACTGGCTACACCTTC. Protein sequence: CASSQNRVTGYTF.

This chain uses TRBV19 with TRBJ1-2, with D possibly being TRBD1 (6 bases). CDR1 and CDR2 (germline): LNHDA, SQIVND (reference sequence). Trimming removed 5 bases from V and 2 bases from J, with 18 bases in between. This CDR3 contains 16 residues. CDR3 residues: CASSVKTGLLNYGYTF. CDR3 DNA: TGTGCCAGTAGTGTGAAAACAGGGCTCCTCAACTATGGCTACACCTTC.

This clonotype came up many times. V and J are TRBV4-3 and TRBJ2-7; tentatively, D is TRBD1 (6 bases). CDR3 length: 13 amino acids. Germline values: CDR1 LGHNA, CDR2 YSLEER. V gave up 4 bases and J gave up 3 bases, with 10 bases separating them. CDR3 sequence reads: CASSRQQGYEQYF. In DNA, the CDR3 is TGCGCCAGCAGCCGCCAACAGGGCTACGAGCAGTACTTC.

The J gene is TRBJ1-2, the V gene TRBV14; D may be TRBD1 (5 bases). V lost 5 bases and J 4 bases, leaving 14 bases between the germline ends. The germline gives CDR1 SGHDN, CDR2 FVKESK. The CDR3 runs 14 residues. This chain's CDR3 is CASSNFDSLYGYTF. In nucleotides, the CDR3 is TGTGCCAGCAGCAATTTCGACAGCCTCTATGGCTACACCTTC.

The chain couples TRBV4-3 to TRBJ2-7; D not certain. Germline values: CDR1 LGHNA, CDR2 YSLEER. The length of the CDR3 is 15 residues. With 1 base removed from V and 0 bases from J, the gap between germline ends came to 10 bases. CDR3 DNA sequence: TGCGCCAGCAGCCAAGGACACCAGAGCTCCTACGAGCAGTACTTC. Its protein product is CASSQGHQSSYEQYF.

The gene calls are TRBV3-1 and TRBJ2-1; the match to TRBD2 covers 16 bases. CDR3 length: 23 residues. Trimming cost V 3 bases and J 0 bases; bases outside gene matches: 17. Germline V lookup: CDR1 LGHDT, CDR2 YNNKEL (reference sequence). CDR3 in DNA: TGTGCCAGCAGCCAGACCATCCGGGGACTAGCGGGAGGGCCTCCCCTCTCCTACAATGAGCAGTTCTTC. This sequence encodes CASSQTIRGLAGGPPLSYNEQFF.

This clonotype was counted a few times. This chain links TRBV4-3 with TRBJ1-1; 8 positions agree with TRBD1. The germline gives CDR1 LGHNA, CDR2 YSLEER. CDR3 length equals 17 residues. V was clipped by 7 bases and J by 1 base; unmatched bases: 14. The CDR3, as DNA: TGCGCCAGCACCCGATCCATCCTGACAGGGGCGAACACTGAAGCTTTCTTT. This gives the protein CASTRSILTGANTEAFF.

This clonotype has a count of ten or more. The V and J genes are TRBV7-6 and TRBJ2-5, with 7 bases matching TRBD1. The CDR3 sequence is 15 residues long. The J segment lost 1 base and the V segment lost 5 bases, leaving 7 bases of the junction unmatched. Germline V gene lookup returns CDR1 SGHVS and CDR2 FNYEAQ. This CDR3 is CASSISRTGQETQYF. CDR3 coding DNA: TGTGCCAGCAGCATTAGCCGGACAGGCCAAGAGACCCAGTACTTC.

This clonotype was detected a few times. The J gene is TRBJ2-7, the V gene TRBV4-1, with TRBD2 as a possible D gene (5 bases). V was trimmed by 5 bases and J by 6 bases, leaving 14 bases between them. The CDR3 is made up of 13 amino acids. CDR1 is MGHRA, CDR2 YSYEKL, per germline. In DNA form, the CDR3 reads TGCGCCAGCAGCACATCTGGGAGCACCGAGCAGTACTTC. It yields the protein CASSTSGSTEQYF.

This clonotype has just a few counts. The chain links TRBV7-9 to TRBJ2-1; tentatively, D is TRBD1 (6 bases). The V end lost 5 bases, the J end lost 8 bases, and 10 bases lay between the germline ends. The V gene's germline CDR1 is SEHNR and CDR2 FQNEAQ (reference sequence). This CDR3 is built from 12 residues. CDR3 protein: CASSVDSHEQFF. CDR3 nucleotide sequence: TGTGCCAGCAGCGTGGACAGCCATGAGCAGTTCTTC.

This CDR3 is CSARDTGEAYEQYF. The CDR3 DNA follows: TGCAGTGCTAGAGATACGGGTGAGGCCTACGAGCAGTACTTC. The chain carries TRBV20-1 and TRBJ2-7; D uncertain. V lost 0 bases and J lost 2, with 11 bases in between. Germline values: CDR1 DFQATT, CDR2 SNEGSKA (reference sequence). This CDR3 spans 14 amino acids.

This clonotype was seen a handful of times. The V and J genes are TRBV29-1 and TRBJ2-3; D possibly uses TRBD1 or TRBD2 (5 bases each). The V end lost 6 bases, the J end lost 5 bases, and 12 bases lay between the germline ends. Germline values: CDR1 SQVTM, CDR2 ANQGSEA. The CDR3 runs to 12 residues. This CDR3 reads CSVAGTRDTQYF. The CDR3 DNA reads TGCAGCGTAGCCGGGACGAGAGATACGCAGTATTTT.

The chain carries TRBV5-1 and TRBJ2-3; either TRBD1 or TRBD2 may supply D (6 bases each). The germline V and J ends were trimmed by 2 bases and 2 bases, with 9 bases remaining between them. This CDR3 spans 14 amino acids. In germline, CDR1 is SGHRS, CDR2 YFSETQ. CDR3 protein: CASSLRGLTDTQYF. The CDR3 coding sequence is TGCGCCAGCAGCTTACGGGGGCTCACAGATACGCAGTATTTT. The entire variable domain, with the rest obtained from reference TRBV5-1 and TRBJ2-3, is as follows: KAGVTQTPRYLIKTRGQQVTLSCSPISGHRSVSWYQQTPGQGLQFLFEYFSETQRNKGNFPGRFSGRQFSNSRSEMNVSTLELGDSALYLCASSLRGLTDTQYFGPGTRLTVL.